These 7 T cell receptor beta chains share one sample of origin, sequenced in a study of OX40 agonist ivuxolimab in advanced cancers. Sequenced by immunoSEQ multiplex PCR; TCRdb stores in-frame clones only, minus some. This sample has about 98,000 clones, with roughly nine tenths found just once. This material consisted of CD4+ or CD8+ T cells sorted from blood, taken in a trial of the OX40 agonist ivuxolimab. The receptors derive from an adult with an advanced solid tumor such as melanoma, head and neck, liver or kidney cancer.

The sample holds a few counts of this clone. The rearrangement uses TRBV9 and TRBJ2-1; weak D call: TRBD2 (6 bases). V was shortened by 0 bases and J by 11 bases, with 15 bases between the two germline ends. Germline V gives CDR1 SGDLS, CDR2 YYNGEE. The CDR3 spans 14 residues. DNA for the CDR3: TGTGCCAGCAGCGTAGGGGGAGGAAGCGGGCAGCAGTTCTTC. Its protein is CASSVGGGSGQQFF.

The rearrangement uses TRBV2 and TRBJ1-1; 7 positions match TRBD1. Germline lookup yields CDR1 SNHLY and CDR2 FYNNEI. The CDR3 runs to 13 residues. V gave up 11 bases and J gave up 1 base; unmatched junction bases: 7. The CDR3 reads CAGQWTGNTEAFF. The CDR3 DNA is TGTGCCGGGCAATGGACAGGGAACACTGAAGCTTTCTTT.

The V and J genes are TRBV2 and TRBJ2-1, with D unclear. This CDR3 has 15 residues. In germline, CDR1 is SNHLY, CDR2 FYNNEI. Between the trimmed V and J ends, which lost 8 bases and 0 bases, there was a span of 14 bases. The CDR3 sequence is CASQDLPSSYNEQFF. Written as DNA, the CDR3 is TGTGCCAGCCAGGACCTCCCGAGCTCCTACAATGAGCAGTTCTTC. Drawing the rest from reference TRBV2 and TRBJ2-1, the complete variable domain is EPEVTQTPSHQVTQMGQEVILRCVPISNHLYFYWYRQILGQKVEFLVSFYNNEISEKSEIFDDQFSVERPDGSNFTLKIRSTKLEDSAMYFCASQDLPSSYNEQFFGPGTRLTVL.

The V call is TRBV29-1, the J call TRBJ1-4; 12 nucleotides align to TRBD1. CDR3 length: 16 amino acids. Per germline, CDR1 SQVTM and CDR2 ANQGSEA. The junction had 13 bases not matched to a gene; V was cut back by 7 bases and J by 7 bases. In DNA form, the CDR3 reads TGCAGCGCGAAGGTGGGGACAGGGGGCAGCGGTGAAAAACTGTTTTTT. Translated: CSAKVGTGGSGEKLFF.

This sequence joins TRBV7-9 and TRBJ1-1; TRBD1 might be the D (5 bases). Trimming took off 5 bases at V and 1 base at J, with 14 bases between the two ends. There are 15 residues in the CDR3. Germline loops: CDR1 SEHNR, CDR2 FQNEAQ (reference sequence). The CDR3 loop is CASSDSRPGNTEAFF. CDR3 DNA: TGTGCCAGCAGCGACAGCCGACCAGGGAACACTGAAGCTTTCTTT.

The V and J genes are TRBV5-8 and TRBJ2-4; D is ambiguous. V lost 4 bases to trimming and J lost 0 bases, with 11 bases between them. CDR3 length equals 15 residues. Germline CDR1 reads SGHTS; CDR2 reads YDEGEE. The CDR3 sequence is CASSATSQAKNIQYF. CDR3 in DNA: TGTGCCAGCAGCGCCACTTCCCAAGCCAAAAACATTCAGTACTTC.

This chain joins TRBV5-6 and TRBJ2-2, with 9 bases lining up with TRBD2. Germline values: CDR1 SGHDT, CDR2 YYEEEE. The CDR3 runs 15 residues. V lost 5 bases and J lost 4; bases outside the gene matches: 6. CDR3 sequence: CASRGGLASTGELFF. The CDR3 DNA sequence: TGTGCCAGCAGAGGGGGACTAGCCTCCACCGGGGAGCTGTTTTTT.